This entry concerns a single T cell receptor (beta chain). Its antigen has not been determined. Nothing much larger sits one base from this clone, and base qualities are not available. This sample was taken from a study of T cell clones after liver transplantation (dated by TCRdb to the late 2010s). Broadly, across the study: ITN030ST, the source of the samples, was a randomized trial that attempted immunosuppression withdrawal within 2 years of liver transplantation. Donor-reactive T cell clones were identified using TCRbeta sequencing after a pre-transplant mixed lymphocyte reaction and were then followed in post-transplant blood. As an antigen-independent comparator for donor-reactive sequences, third party-reactive TCRbeta sequences were also identified from pre-transplant MLRs. Of the eight recipients, a few were HCV-positive, while the remaining recipients had been transplanted for non-autoimmune, non-viral indications. Until randomization at 12-24 months post-transplant, subjects were given standard immunosuppression, with no induction therapy. Tolerance was defined as complete immunosuppression withdrawal for at least one year with no rise in liver enzymes beyond twice the upper limit of normal. Blood samples were collected pre-transplant, pre-randomization before withdrawal, and post-randomization after either full withdrawal or failed withdrawal. The studied cohort comprised 8 liver transplant recipients, 3 classified as tolerant and 5 as non-tolerant.

Frozen genomic DNA underwent high-throughput TCRbeta CDR3 sequencing by immunoSEQ, including PCR amplification, mapping, bias correction and internal controls. The original methods were these. Only productive rearrangements were retained, with each unique TCRbeta sequence defined by its CDR3 nucleotide sequence together with its V and J gene. For a sequence to be called donor-reactive, it needed a frequency of at least 0.01% and at least 5-fold expansion in CFSE-low cells compared with unstimulated pre-transplant cells. Minimum frequency thresholds were set for each subject on the basis of the unstimulated sample with the lowest template count, so that a detection power of at least 90% was ensured. Jensen-Shannon divergence between the top 1000 TCRbeta sequences post- versus pre-transplant served as the measure of repertoire turnover. Two-sided Fisher's exact tests were used to test for changes in how often donor-reactive sequences were detected. TCRdb obtained this table from immuneACCESS and retained in-frame rearrangements with V and J assigned. These tables miss some clones; where compared with another copy, unresolved V genes account for less than half of the shortfall, and the remainder is unexplained. That table furnishes V, J and clone size, whereas the DNA furnished D and trimming. A total of tens of thousands of clones appear in this sample, roughly 80% of them only once. Clones ranked in the top ten supply approximately 0.45% of the sample.

The V end loses 4 bases and the J end loses 6 bases, and a stretch of 9 bases separates them. Its CDR3 holds 12 amino acids, cysteine through phenylalanine. Just CDR3 DNA is preserved here, 36 bases in frame from base 1. Sequences SGHDT (CDR1) and YYEEEE (CDR2) are obtained from the germline V gene. What the work shows at the level of the full study, not this receptor alone: In 5 of 8 subjects, regardless of tolerance or HCV status, circulating donor-reactive CD4 TCRbeta sequences dropped significantly post-transplant. When repertoire turnover was accounted for, significantly reduced detection of donor-reactive sequences was found in 7 of 8 subjects for CD4 and in 8 of 8 subjects for CD8. A greater decline was seen for donor-reactive sequences than for third party-reactive sequences, suggesting partial antigen-specific deletion unrelated to withdrawal success. Conclusions were preliminary, limited by small, heterogeneous patient numbers and non-standardized post-transplant time points. In two subjects, low numbers of available donor cells limited the measurable donor-reactive repertoire. Because allograft tissue specimens were not available, migration of donor-reactive T cells into the graft, rather than deletion, may have occurred.

Thawed unstimulated PBMCs were stained for CD3, CD4 and CD8 and FACS-sorted into CD3+CD4+ and CD3+CD8+ populations. Randomization to immunosuppression withdrawal applied to every one of the 8 studied subjects. Genomic DNA was isolated with the Qiagen DNeasy Blood and Tissue Kit. Recombination joined TRBV5-6 with TRBJ2-3, and possibly TRBD2, on 6 matching bases. This sequence was found in a human patient who received a liver transplant. Some T cells may have been brought in with the graft after a transplant. Sequenced here: CD4+ T cells from blood, sampled around 42 months after liver transplant. The DNA is TGTGCCAGCAGCCCCCGGGGGGATACGCAGTATTTT. It translates to CASSPRGDTQYF.